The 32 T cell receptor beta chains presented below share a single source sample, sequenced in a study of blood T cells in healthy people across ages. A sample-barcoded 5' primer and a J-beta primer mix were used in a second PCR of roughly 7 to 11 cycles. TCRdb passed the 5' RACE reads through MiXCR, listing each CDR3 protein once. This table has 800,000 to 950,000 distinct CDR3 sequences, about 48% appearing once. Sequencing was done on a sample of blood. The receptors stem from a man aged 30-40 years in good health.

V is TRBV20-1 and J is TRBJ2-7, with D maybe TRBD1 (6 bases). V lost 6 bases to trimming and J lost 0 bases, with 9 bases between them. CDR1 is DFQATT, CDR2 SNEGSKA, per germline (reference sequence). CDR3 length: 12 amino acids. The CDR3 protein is CSAQGSSYEQYF. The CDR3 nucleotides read TGCAGTGCCCAGGGGAGCTCCTACGAGCAGTACTTC.

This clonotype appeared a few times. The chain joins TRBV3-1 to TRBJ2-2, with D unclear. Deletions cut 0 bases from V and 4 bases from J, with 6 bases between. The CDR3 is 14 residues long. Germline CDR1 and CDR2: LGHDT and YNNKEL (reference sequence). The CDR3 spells CASSQDLGTGELFF. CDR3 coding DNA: TGTGCCAGCAGCCAAGATTTAGGCACCGGGGAGCTGTTTTTT.

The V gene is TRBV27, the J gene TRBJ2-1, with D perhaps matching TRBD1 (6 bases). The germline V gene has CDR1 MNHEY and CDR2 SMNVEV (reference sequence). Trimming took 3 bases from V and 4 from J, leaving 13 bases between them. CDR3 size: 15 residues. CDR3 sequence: CASSLPGQSYNEQFF. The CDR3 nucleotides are TGTGCCAGCAGTTTGCCCGGACAGTCTTACAATGAGCAGTTCTTC.

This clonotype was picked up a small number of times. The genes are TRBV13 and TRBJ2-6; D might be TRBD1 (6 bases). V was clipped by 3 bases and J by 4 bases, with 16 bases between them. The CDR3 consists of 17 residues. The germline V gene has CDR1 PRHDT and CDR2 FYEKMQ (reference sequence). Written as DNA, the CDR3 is TGTGCCAGCAGCTTCAACCTCGGACAGTCCGGGGCCAACGTCCTGACTTTC. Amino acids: CASSFNLGQSGANVLTF.

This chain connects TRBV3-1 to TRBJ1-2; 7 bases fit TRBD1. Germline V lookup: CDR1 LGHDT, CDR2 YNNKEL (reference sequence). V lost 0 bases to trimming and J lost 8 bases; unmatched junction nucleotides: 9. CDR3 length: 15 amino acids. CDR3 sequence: CASSQEQTGTDGYTF. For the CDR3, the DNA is TGTGCCAGCAGCCAAGAACAGACAGGGACGGACGGCTACACCTTC.

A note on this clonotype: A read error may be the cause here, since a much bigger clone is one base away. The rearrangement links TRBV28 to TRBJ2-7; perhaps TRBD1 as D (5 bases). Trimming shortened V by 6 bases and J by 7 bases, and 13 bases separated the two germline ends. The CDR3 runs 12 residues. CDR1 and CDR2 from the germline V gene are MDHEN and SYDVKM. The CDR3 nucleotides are TGTGCCAGCAGGTCCAGACAGCAGGAGCAGTACTTC. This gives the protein CASRSRQQEQYF.

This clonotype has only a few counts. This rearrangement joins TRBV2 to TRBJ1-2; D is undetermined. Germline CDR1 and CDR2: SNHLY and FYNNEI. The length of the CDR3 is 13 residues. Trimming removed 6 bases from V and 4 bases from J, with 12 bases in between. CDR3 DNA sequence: TGTGCCAGCAGAGTACACCCGACCTATGGCTACACCTTC. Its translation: CASRVHPTYGYTF.

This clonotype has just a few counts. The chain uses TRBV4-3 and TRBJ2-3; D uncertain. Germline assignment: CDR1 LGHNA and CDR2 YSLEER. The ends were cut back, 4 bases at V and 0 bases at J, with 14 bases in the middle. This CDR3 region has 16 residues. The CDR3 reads CASSPTPRPSTDTQYF. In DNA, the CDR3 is TGCGCCAGCAGCCCTACGCCTAGGCCTAGCACAGATACGCAGTATTTT.

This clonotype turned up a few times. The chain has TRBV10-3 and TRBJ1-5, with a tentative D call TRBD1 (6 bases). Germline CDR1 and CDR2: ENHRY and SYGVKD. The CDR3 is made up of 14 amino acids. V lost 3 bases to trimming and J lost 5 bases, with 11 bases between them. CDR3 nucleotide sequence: TGTGCCATCAGTGACAGGGGACGAGATCAGCCCCAGCATTTT. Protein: CAISDRGRDQPQHF.

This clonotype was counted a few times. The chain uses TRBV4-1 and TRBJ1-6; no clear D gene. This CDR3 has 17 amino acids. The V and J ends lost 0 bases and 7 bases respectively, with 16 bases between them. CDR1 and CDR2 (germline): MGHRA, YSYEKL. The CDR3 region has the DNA TGCGCCAGCAGCCAAGAAGGAGGCGTTCCGGGGAATTCACCCCTCCACTTT. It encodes CASSQEGGVPGNSPLHF.

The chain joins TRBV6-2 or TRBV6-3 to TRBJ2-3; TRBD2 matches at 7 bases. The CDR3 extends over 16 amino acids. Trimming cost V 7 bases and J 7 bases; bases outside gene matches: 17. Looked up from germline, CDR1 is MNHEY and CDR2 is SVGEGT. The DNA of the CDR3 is TGTGCCAGCACCGCGGCGGAGCTAGCGGTGGTTTATACGCAGTATTTT. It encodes CASTAAELAVVYTQYF.

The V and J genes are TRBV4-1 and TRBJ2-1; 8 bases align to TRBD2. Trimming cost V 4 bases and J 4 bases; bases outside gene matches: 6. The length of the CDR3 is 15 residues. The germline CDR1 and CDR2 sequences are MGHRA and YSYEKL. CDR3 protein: CASSPYSGAYNEQFF. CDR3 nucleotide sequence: TGCGCCAGCAGCCCATATAGCGGGGCATACAATGAGCAGTTCTTC.

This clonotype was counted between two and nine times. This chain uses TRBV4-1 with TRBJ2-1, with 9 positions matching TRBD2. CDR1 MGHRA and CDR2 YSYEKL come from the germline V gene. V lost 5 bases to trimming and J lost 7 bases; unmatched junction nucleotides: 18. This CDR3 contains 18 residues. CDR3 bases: TGCGCCAGCAGCAGCTCAGTCCTACCGGGACTAGCTTCTAATGAGCAGTTCTTC. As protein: CASSSSVLPGLASNEQFF.

CDR3 protein: CASSYSYRGRTDTQYF. DNA of the CDR3: TGTGCCAGCAGTTACTCGTACAGGGGGCGCACAGATACGCAGTATTTT. This rearrangement joins TRBV6-2 or TRBV6-3 to TRBJ2-3, with TRBD1 matching over 9 bases. The CDR3 spans 16 residues. After removal of 0 bases from V and 1 base from J, the junction contained 2 bases not matched to a gene. Per germline, CDR1 MNHEY and CDR2 SVGEGT.

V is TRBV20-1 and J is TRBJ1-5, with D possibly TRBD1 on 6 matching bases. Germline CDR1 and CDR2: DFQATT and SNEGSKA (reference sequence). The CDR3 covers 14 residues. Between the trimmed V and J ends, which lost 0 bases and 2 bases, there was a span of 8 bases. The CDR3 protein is CSARDGGRNQPQHF. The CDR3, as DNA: TGCAGTGCTAGAGATGGGGGGCGCAATCAGCCCCAGCATTTT.

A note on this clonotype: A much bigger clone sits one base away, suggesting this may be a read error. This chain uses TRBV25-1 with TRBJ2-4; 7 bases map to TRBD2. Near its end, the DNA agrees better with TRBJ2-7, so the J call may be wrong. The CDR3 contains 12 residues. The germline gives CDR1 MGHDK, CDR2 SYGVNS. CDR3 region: CASSATSSEQYF. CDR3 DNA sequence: TGTGCCAGCAGTGCGACTAGCTCCGAGCAGTACTTC.

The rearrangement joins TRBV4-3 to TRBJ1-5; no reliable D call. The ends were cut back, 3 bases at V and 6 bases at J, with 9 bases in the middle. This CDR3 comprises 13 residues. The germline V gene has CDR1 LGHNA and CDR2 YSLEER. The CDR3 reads CASSHEEGQPQHF. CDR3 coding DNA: TGCGCCAGCAGCCATGAAGAGGGTCAGCCCCAGCATTTT.

This CDR3 is CASSPFGLAGASTDTQYF. In nucleotides, the CDR3 is TGTGCCAGCAGCCCCTTTGGACTAGCGGGGGCTAGCACAGATACGCAGTATTTT. The chain uses TRBV5-6 and TRBJ2-3; the match to TRBD2 covers 13 bases. The V gene end was trimmed by 4 bases and the J gene end by 0 bases; junction bases not matched to a gene: 8. The CDR3 contains 18 residues. The V gene's germline CDR1 is SGHDT and CDR2 YYEEEE.

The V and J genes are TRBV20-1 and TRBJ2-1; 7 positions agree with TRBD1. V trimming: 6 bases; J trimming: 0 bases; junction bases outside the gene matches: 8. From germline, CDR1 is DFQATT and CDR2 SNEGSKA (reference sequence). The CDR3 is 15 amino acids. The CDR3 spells CSAEETGSSYNEQFF. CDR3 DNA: TGCAGTGCGGAAGAGACAGGGAGCTCCTACAATGAGCAGTTCTTC.

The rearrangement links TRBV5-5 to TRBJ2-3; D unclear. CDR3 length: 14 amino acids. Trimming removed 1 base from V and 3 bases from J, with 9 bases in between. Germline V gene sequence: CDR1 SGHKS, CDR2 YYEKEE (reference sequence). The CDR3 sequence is CASSLNVGTDTQYF. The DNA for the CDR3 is TGTGCCAGCAGCTTGAACGTGGGGACAGATACGCAGTATTTT.

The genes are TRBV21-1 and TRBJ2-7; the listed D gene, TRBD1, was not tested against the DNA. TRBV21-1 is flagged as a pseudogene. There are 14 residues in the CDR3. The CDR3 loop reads CASSNAGASWEQYF. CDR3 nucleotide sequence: TGTGCCAGCAGCAACGCGGGGGCTTCTTGGGAGCAGTACTTC.

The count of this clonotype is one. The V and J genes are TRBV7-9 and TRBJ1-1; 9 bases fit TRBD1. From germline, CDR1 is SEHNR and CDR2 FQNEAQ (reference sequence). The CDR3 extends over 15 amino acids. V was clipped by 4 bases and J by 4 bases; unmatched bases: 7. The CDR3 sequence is CASSSVPGQGTEAFF. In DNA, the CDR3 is TGTGCCAGCAGCTCCGTCCCGGGACAGGGCACTGAAGCTTTCTTT. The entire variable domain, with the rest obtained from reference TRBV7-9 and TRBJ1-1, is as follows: DTGVSQNPRHKITKRGQNVTFRCDPISEHNRLYWYRQTLGQGPEFLTYFQNEAQLEKSRLLSDRFSAERPKGSFSTLEIQRTEQGDSAMYLCASSSVPGQGTEAFFGQGTRLTVV.

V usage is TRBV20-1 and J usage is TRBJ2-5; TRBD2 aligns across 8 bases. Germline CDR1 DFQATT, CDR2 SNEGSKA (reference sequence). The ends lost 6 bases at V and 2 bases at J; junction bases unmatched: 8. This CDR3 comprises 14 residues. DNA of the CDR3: TGCAGTGCCCCCCTCCGGGGGGGTCAAGAGACCCAGTACTTC. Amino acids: CSAPLRGGQETQYF.

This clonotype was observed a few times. The CDR3 nucleotides read TGCAGTGCTAGAGATCTTCTGGGAGACACTGAAGCTTTCTTT. It specifies CSARDLLGDTEAFF. The V and J genes are TRBV20-1 and TRBJ1-1; unclear D gene. V was pared by 0 bases and J by 3 bases, with 11 bases between. The length of the CDR3 is 14 residues. Germline loops: CDR1 DFQATT, CDR2 SNEGSKA (reference sequence).

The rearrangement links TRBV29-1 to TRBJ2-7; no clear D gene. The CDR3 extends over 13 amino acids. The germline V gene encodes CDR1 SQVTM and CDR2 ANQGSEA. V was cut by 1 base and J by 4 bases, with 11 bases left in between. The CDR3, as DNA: TGCAGCGTTGAAGTTCCAGCTGAGTACGAGCAGTACTTC. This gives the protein CSVEVPAEYEQYF.

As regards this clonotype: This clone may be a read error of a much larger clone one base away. In DNA, the CDR3 is TGTGCCTCCGGACTAGCGGGGGGGCCGCAGCGGTACTTC. Residues: CASGLAGGPQRYF. V and J are TRBV10-3 and TRBJ2-4, with 15 nucleotides matching TRBD2. V was clipped by 11 bases and J by 15 bases; unmatched bases: 11. The CDR3 loop spans 13 amino acids. Germline V gene lookup returns CDR1 ENHRY and CDR2 SYGVKD.

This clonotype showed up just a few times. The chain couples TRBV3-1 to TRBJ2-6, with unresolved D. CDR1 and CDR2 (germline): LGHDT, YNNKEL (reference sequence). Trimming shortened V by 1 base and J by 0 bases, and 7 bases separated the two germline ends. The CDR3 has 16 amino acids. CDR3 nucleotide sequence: TGTGCCAGCAGCCAAGGGGGTCCCTCTGGGGCCAACGTCCTGACTTTC. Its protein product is CASSQGGPSGANVLTF.

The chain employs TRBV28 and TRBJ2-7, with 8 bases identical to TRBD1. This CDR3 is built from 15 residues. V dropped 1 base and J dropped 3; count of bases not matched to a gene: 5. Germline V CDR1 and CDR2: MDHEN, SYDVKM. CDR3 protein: CASSLSSGQGYEQYF. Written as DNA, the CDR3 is TGTGCCAGCAGTTTATCCTCTGGACAGGGCTACGAGCAGTACTTC. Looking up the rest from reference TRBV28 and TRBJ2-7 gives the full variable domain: DVKVTQSSRYLVKRTGEKVFLECVQDMDHENMFWYRQDPGLGLRLIYFSYDVKMKEKGDIPEGYSVSREKKERFSLILESASTNQTSMYLCASSLSSGQGYEQYFGPGTRLTVT.

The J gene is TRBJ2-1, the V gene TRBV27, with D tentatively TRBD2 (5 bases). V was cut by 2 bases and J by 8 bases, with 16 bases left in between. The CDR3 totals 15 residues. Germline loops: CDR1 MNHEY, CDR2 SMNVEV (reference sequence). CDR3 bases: TGTGCCAGCAGTTTAAGGCGGGCCGTTCCTTATGAGCAGTTCTTC. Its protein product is CASSLRRAVPYEQFF.

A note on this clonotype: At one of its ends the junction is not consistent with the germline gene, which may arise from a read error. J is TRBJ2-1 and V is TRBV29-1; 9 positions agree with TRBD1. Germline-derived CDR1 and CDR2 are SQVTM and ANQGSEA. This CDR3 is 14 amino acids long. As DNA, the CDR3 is TGCAGCGCCTCCGGGACAGGGACCTACAATGAGCAGTTCTTT. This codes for CSASGTGTYNEQFF.

In DNA, the CDR3 is TGCAGTGCTAGACAAGGCAGGGGAGAGACCCAGTACTTC. Its translation: CSARQGRGETQYF. The rearrangement joins TRBV20-1 to TRBJ2-5, with a tentative D call TRBD1 (6 bases). The V gene lost 2 bases and the J gene lost 4 bases, with 11 bases spanning the gap. CDR1 DFQATT and CDR2 SNEGSKA come from the germline V gene (reference sequence). The CDR3 is made up of 13 amino acids.

The CDR3 region has the DNA TGTGCCAGCAGCCAAGATGTGTCAGGGGGCACCTACGAGCAGTTCTTC. Residues: CASSQDVSGGTYEQFF. V and J are TRBV4-2 and TRBJ2-1, with 8 bases fitting TRBD1. The CDR3 loop spans 16 amino acids. J gave up 10 bases and V 0 bases, and 11 bases lay outside the gene matches. Germline CDR1 reads LGHNA; CDR2 reads YNFKEQ.